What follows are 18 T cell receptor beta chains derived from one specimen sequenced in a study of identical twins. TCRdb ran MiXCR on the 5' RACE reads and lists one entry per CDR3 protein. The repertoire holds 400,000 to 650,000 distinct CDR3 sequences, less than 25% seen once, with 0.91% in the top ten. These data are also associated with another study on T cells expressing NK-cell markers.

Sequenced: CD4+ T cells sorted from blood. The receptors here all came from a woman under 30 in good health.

The CDR3 DNA follows: TGTGCCACCTCTAATCTAGCGGGAGGCGTTAATGAGCAGTTCTTC. Translation: CATSNLAGGVNEQFF. The chain employs TRBV10-3 and TRBJ2-1; 11 bases fit TRBD2. The V gene's germline CDR1 is ENHRY and CDR2 SYGVKD. The ends lost 10 bases at V and 7 bases at J; junction bases unmatched: 12. The CDR3 has 15 amino acids.

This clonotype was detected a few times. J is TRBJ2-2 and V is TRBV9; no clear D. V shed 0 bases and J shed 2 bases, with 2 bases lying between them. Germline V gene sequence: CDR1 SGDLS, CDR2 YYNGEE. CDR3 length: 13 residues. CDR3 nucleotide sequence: TGTGCCAGCAGCGTAGGTAACACCGGGGAGCTGTTTTTT. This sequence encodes CASSVGNTGELFF.

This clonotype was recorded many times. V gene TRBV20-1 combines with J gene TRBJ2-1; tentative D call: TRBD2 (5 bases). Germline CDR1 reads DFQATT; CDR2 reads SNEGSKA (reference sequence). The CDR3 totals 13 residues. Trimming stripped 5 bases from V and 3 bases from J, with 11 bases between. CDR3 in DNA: TGCAGTGCTTTTTGGACTGGCTACAATGAGCAGTTCTTC. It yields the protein CSAFWTGYNEQFF.

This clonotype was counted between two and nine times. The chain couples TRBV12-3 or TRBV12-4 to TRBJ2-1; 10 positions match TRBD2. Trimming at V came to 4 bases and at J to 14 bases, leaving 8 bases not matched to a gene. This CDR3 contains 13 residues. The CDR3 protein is CASSSRLAGEEFF. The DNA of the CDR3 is TGTGCCAGCAGTTCGCGTCTAGCGGGAGAGGAGTTCTTC.

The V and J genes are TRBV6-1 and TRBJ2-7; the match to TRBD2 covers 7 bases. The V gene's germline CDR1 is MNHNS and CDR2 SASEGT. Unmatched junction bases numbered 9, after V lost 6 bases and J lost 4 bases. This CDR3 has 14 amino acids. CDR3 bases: TGTGCCAGCAGGTCTTTGGCGGGGGAATACGAGCAGTACTTC. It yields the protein CASRSLAGEYEQYF.

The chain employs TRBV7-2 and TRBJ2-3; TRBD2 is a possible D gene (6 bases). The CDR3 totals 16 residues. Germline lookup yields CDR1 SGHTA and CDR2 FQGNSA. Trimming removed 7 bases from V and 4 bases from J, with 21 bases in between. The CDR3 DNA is TGTGCCAGCAATCTCCTGGGATCGGGGGTGGCAGATACGCAGTATTTT. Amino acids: CASNLLGSGVADTQYF. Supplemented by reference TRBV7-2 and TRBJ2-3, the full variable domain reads GAGVSQSPSNKVTEKGKDVELRCDPISGHTALYWYRQSLGQGLEFLIYFQGNSAPDKSGLPSDRFSAERTGGSVSTLTIQRTQQEDSAVYLCASNLLGSGVADTQYFGPGTRLTVL.

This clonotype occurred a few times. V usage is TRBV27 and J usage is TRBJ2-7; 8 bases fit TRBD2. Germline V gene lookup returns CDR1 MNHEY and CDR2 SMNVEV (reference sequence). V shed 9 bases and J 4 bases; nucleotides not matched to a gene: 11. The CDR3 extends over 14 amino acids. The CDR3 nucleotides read TGTGCCAGTAGCCGAGGGGCTAGCGGGTACGAGCAGTACTTC. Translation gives CASSRGASGYEQYF.

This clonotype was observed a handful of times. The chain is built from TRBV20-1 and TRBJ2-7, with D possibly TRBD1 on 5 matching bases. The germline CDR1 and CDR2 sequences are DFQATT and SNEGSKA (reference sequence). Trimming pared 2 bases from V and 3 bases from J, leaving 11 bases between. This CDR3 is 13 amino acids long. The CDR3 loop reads CSARSLDIYEQYF. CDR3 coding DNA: TGCAGTGCTAGATCACTGGACATCTACGAGCAGTACTTC.

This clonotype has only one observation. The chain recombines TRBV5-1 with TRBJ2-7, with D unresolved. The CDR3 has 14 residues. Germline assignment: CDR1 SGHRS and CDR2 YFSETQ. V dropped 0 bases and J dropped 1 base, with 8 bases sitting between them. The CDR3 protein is CASSLARSSYEQYF. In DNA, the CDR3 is TGCGCCAGCAGCTTGGCCAGATCTTCCTACGAGCAGTACTTC.

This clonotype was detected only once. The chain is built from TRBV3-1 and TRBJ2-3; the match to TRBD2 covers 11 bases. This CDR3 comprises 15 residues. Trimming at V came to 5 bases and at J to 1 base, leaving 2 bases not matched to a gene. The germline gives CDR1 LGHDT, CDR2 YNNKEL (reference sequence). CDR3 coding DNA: TGTGCCAGCAGCGGGGGACTAGCGGGCACAGATACGCAGTATTTT. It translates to CASSGGLAGTDTQYF.

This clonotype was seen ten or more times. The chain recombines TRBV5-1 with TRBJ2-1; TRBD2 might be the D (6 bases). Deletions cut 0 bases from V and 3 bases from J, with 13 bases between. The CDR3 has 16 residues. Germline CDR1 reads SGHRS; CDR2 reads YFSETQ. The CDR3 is CASSLEPGVGYNEQFF. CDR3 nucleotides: TGCGCCAGCAGCTTGGAACCGGGAGTTGGCTACAATGAGCAGTTCTTC.

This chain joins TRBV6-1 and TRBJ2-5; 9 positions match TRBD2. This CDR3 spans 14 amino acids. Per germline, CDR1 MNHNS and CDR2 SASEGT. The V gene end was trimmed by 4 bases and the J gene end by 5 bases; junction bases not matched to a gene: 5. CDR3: CASSGVAGEETQYF. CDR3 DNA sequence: TGTGCCAGCAGTGGAGTAGCGGGGGAGGAGACCCAGTACTTC.

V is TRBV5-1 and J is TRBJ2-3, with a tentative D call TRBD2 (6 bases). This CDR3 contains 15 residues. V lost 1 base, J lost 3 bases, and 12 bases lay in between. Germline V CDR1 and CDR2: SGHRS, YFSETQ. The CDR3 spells CASSLWAGSTDTQYF. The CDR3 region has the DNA TGCGCCAGCAGCTTGTGGGCGGGATCGACAGATACGCAGTATTTT.

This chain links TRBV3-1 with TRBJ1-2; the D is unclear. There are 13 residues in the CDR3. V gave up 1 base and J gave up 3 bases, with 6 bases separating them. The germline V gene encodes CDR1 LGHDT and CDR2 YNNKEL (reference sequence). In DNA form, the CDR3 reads TGTGCCAGCAGCCAAGTTCGGGACTATGGCTACACCTTC. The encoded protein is CASSQVRDYGYTF.

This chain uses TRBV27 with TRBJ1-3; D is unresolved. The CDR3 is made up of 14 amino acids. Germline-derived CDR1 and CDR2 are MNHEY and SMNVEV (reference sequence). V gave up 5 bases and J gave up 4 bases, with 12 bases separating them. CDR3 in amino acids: CASSPLSGGNTIYF. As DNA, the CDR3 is TGTGCCAGCAGTCCCCTCAGCGGGGGAAACACCATATATTTT.

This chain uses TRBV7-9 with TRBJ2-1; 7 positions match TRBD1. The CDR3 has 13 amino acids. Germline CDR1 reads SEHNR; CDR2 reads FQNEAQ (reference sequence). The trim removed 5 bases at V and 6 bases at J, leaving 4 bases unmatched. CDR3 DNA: TGTGCCAGCAGCGATGGACAGGCCAATGAGCAGTTCTTC. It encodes CASSDGQANEQFF.

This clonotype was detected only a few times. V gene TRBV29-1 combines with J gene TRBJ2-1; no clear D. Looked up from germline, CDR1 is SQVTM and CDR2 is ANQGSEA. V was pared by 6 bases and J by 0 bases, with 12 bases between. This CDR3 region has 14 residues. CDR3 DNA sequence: TGCAGCGTGGTTGACGATAGCTCCTACAATGAGCAGTTCTTC. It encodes CSVVDDSSYNEQFF.

The CDR3 loop is CASSETRRNTEAFF. CDR3 DNA sequence: TGCGCCAGCAGTGAAACCAGGAGGAACACTGAAGCTTTCTTT. The rearrangement joins TRBV10-2 to TRBJ1-1, with D unresolved. V was pared by 3 bases and J by 1 base, with 9 bases between. From germline, CDR1 is WSHSY and CDR2 SAAADI. The CDR3 length is 14 residues.